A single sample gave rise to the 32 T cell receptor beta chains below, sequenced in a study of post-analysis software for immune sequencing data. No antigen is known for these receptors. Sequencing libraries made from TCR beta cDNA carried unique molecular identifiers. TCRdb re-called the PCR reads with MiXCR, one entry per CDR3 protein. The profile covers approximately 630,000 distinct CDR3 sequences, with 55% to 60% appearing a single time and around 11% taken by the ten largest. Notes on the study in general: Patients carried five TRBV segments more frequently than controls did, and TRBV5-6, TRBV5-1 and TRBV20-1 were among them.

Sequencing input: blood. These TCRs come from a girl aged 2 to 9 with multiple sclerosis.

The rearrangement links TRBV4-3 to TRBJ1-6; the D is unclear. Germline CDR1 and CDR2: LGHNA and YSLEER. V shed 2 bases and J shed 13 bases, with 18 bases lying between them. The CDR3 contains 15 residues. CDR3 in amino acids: CASSQSALSIHPLHF. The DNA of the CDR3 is TGCGCCAGCAGCCAATCGGCCCTCTCTATTCACCCCCTCCACTTT.

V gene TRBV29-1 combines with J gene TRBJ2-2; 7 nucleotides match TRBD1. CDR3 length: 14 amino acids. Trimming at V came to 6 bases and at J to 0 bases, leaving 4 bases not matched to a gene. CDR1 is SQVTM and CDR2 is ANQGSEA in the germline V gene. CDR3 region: CSVVQGTNTGELFF. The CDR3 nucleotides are TGCAGCGTGGTACAGGGGACGAACACCGGGGAGCTGTTTTTT.

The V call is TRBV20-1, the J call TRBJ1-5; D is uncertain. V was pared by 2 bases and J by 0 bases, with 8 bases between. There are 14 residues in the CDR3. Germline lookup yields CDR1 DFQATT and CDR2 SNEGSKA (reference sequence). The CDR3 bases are TGCAGTGCTAGACCCAAATATAGCAATCAGCCCCAGCATTTT. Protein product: CSARPKYSNQPQHF.

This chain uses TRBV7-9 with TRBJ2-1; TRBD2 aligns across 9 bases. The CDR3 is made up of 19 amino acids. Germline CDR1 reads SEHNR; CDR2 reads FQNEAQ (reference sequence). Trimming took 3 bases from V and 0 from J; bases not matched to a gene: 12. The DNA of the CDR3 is TGTGCCAGCAGCTTGCTCTTTGGGGCTAGCGGGGTCTCCTACAATGAGCAGTTCTTC. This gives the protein CASSLLFGASGVSYNEQFF.

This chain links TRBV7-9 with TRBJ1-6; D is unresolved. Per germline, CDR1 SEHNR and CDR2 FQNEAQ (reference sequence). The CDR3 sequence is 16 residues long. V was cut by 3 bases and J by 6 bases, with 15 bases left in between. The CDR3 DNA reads TGTGCCAGCAGCTTGATTGGCAGGTCCACTAATTCACCCCTCCACTTT. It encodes CASSLIGRSTNSPLHF.

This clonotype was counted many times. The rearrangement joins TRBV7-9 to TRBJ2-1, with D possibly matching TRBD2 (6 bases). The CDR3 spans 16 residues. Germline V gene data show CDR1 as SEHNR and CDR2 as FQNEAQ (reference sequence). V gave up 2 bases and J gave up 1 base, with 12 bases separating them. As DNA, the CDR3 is TGTGCCAGCAGCTTATTGGTAGCGGCTTCCTACAATGAGCAGTTCTTC. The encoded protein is CASSLLVAASYNEQFF.

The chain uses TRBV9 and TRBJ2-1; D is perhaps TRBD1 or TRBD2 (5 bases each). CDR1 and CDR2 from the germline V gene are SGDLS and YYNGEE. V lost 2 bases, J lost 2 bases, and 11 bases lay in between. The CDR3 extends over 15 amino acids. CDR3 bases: TGTGCCAGCAGCGTGGTAGGGGAGACCTACAATGAGCAGTTCTTC. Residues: CASSVVGETYNEQFF.

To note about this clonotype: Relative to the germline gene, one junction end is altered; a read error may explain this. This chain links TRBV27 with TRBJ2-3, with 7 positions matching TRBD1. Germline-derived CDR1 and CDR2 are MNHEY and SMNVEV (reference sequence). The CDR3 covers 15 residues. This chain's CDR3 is CACSLKGARTDTQYF. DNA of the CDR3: TGTGCCTGCAGTTTAAAGGGGGCGCGGACAGATACGCAGTATTTT.

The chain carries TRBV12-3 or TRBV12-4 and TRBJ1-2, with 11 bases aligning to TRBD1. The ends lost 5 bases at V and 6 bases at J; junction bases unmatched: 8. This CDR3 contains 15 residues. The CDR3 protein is CASSPWTGGENGYTF. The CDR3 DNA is TGTGCCAGCAGTCCTTGGACAGGGGGCGAGAATGGCTACACCTTC.

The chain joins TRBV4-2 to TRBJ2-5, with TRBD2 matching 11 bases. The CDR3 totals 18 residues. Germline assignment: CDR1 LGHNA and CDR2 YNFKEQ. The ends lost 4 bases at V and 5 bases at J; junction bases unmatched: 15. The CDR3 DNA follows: TGTGCCAGCAGCCCCGGATCACCCGCCCTAGCGGGGGGTGAGACCCAGTACTTC. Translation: CASSPGSPALAGGETQYF.

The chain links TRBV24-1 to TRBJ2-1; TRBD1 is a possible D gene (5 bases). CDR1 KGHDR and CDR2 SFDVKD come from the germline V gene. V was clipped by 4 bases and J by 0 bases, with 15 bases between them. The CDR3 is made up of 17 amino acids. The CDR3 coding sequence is TGTGCCACCAGTGACGCTACAGGCCGGAGCTCCTACAATGAGCAGTTCTTC. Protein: CATSDATGRSSYNEQFF.

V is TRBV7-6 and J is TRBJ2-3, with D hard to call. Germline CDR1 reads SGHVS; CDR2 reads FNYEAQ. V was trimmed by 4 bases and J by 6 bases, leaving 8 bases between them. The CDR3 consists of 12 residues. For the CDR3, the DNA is TGTGCCAGCAGCTCCATCGACGATACGCAGTATTTT. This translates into CASSSIDDTQYF.

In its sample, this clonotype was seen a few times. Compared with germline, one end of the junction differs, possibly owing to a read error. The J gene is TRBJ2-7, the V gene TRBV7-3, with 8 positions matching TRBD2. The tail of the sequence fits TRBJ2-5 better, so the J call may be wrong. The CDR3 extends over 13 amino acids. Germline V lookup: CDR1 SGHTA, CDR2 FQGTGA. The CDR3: CASSLTSGETQYF. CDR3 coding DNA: TGTGCCAGCAGTTTAACTAGCGGAGAGACCCAGTACTTC.

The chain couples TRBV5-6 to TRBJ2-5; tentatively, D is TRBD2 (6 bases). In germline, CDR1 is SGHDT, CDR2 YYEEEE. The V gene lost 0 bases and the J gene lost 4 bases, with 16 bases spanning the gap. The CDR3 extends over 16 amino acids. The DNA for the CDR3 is TGTGCCAGCAGCTTGGTGGCGAGGGAGGAACGAGAGACCCAGTACTTC. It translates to CASSLVAREERETQYF.

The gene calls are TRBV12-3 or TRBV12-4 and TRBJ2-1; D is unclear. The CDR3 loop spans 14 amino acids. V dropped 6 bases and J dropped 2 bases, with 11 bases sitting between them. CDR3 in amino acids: CASRADSTYNEQFF. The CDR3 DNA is TGTGCCAGCAGAGCTGACTCGACCTACAATGAGCAGTTCTTC.

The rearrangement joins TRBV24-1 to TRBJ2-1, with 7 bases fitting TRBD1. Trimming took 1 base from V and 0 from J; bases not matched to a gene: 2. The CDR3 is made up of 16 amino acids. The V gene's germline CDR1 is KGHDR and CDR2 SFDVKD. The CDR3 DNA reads TGTGCCACCAGTGATTTTTCAGGGGGCTCCTACAATGAGCAGTTCTTC. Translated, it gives CATSDFSGGSYNEQFF.

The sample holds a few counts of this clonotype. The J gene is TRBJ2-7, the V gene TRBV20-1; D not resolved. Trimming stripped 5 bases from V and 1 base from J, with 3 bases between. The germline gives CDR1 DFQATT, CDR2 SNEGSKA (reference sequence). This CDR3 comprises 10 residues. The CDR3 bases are TGCAGTGCTCTGTCCTACGAGCAGTACTTC. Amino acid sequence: CSALSYEQYF.

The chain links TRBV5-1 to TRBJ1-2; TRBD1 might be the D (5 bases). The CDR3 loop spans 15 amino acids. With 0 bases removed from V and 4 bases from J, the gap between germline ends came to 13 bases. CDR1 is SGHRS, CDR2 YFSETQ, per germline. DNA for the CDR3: TGCGCCAGCAGCTTGGGCTTTGACAGCGGCTATGGCTACACCTTC. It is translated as CASSLGFDSGYGYTF.

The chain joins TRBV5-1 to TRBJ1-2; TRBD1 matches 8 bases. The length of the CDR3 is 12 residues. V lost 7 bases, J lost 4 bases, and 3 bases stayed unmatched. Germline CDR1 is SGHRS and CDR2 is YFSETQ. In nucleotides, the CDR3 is TGCGCCAGCGTTGGGACAGGCTATGGCTACACCTTC. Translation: CASVGTGYGYTF.

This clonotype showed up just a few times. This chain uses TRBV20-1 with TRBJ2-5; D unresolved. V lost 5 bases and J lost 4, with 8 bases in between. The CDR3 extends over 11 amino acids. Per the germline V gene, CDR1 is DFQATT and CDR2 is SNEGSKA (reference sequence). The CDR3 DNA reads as TGCAGTGCTCCTTCCGGAGAGACCCAGTACTTC. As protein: CSAPSGETQYF.

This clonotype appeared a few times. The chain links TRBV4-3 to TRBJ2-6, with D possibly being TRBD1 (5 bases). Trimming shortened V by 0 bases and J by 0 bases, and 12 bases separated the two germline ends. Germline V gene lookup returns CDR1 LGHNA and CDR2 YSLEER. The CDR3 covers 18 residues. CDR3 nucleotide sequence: TGCGCCAGCAGCCAAGATAGGGGATCCGCCTCTGGGGCCAACGTCCTGACTTTC. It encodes CASSQDRGSASGANVLTF.

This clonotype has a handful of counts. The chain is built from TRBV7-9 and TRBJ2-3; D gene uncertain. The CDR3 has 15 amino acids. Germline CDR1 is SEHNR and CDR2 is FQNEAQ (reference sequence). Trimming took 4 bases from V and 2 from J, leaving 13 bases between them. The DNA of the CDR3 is TGTGCCAGCAGCTCGTCAATGACCTTCACAGATACGCAGTATTTT. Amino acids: CASSSSMTFTDTQYF. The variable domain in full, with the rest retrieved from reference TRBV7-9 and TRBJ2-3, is DTGVSQNPRHKITKRGQNVTFRCDPISEHNRLYWYRQTLGQGPEFLTYFQNEAQLEKSRLLSDRFSAERPKGSFSTLEIQRTEQGDSAMYLCASSSSMTFTDTQYFGPGTRLTVL.

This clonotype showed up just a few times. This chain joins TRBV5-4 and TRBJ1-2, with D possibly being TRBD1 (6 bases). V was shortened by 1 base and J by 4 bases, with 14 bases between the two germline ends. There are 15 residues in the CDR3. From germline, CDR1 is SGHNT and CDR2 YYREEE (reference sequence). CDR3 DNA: TGTGCCAGCAGCTTGATTACAGGGATCCCCTATGGCTACACCTTC. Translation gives CASSLITGIPYGYTF.

The DNA for the CDR3 is TGTGCCAGCAGTTACCCCGGACAGGGCAAGGCTTGGGATGGCTACACCTTC. This gives the protein CASSYPGQGKAWDGYTF. The chain carries TRBV6-2 or TRBV6-3 and TRBJ1-2; 8 bases line up with TRBD1. The J segment lost 6 bases and the V segment lost 2 bases, leaving 14 bases of the junction unmatched. The CDR3 is made up of 17 amino acids. CDR1 MNHEY and CDR2 SVGEGT come from the germline V gene.

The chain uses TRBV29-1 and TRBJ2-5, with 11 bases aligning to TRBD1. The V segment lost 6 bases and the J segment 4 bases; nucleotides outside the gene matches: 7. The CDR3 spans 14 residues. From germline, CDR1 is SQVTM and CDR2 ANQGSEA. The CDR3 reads CSVKRTGGAETQYF. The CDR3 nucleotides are TGCAGCGTCAAGAGGACAGGGGGCGCAGAGACCCAGTACTTC.

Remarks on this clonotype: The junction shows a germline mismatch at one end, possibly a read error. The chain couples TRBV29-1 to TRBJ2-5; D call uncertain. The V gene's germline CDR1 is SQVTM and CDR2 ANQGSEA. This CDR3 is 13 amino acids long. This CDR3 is CSVVVGGQEAQYF. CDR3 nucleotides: TGCAGCGTTGTGGTGGGCGGTCAAGAGGCCCAGTACTTC.

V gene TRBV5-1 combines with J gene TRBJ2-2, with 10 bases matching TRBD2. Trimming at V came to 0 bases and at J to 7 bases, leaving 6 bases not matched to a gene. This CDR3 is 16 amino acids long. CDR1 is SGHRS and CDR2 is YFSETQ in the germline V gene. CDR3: CASSLDAGLAFGELFF. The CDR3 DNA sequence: TGCGCCAGCAGCTTGGACGCGGGACTAGCGTTCGGGGAGCTGTTTTTT.

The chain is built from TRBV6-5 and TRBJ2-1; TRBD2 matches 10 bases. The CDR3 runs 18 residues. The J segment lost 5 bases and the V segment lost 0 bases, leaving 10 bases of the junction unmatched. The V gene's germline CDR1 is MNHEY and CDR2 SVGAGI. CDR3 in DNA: TGTGCCAGCAGTTACTCGACCCCTTCAGCGGGAGGGGACAATGAGCAGTTCTTC. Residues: CASSYSTPSAGGDNEQFF.

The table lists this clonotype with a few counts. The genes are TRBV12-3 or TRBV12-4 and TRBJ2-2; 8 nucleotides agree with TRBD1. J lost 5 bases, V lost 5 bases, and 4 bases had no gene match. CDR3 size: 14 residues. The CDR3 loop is CASSTDRVTGELFF. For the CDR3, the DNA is TGTGCCAGCAGTACGGACAGGGTAACCGGGGAGCTGTTTTTT.

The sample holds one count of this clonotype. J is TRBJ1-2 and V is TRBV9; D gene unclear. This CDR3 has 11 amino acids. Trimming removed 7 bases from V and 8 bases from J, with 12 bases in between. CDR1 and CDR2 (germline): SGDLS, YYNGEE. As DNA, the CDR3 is TGTGCCAGCGGATCCGGGAACGGCTACACCTTC. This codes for CASGSGNGYTF.

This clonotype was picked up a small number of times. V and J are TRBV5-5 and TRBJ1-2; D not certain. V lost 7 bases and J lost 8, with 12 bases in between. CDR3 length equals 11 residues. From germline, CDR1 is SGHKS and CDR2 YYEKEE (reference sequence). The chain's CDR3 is CASGGRMGYTF. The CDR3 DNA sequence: TGTGCCAGCGGCGGACGGATGGGCTACACCTTC.

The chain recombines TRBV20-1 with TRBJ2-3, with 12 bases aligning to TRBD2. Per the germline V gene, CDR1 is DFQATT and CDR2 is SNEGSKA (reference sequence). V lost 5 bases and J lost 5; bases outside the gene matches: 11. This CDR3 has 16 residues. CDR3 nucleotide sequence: TGCAGTGCTCTTCAGACTAGCGGGGGCCTGTTAGATACGCAGTATTTT. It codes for CSALQTSGGLLDTQYF.